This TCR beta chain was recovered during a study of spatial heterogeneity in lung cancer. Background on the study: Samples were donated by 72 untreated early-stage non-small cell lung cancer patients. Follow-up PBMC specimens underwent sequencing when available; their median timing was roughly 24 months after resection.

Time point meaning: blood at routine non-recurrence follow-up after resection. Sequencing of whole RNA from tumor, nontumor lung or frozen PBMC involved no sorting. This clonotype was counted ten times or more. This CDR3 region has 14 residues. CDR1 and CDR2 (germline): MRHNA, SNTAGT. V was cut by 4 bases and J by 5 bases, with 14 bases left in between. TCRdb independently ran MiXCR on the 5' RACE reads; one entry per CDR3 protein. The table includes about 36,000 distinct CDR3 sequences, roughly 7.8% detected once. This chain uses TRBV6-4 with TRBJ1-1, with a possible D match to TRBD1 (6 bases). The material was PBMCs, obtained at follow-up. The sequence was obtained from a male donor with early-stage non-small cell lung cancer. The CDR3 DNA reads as TGTGCCAGCAGTGCTACAGGGTCCCTGACTGAAGCTTTCTTT. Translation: CASSATGSLTEAFF.